What follows are 29 T cell receptor beta chains derived from one specimen sequenced in a study of cytomegalovirus exposure and HLA in healthy donors (dated by TCRdb to about 2017). Receptor libraries were prepared by the immunoSEQ multiplex PCR assay. For the multiplex PCR, a mixture combining 60 forward primers for TCR Vbeta segments and 13 reverse primers for TCR Jbeta segments was used. Drawn from immuneACCESS, this table holds only the in-frame rearrangements with V and J called that TCRdb kept. Clones are partly lost; checked studies trace under half to an unresolved V gene and leave the rest unexplained. The sample records about 190,000 clones, about four fifths of which are singletons. Of the sample, more than 1.5% falls within the top ten clones. What was sequenced was PBMCs. The receptors derive from a woman aged 45-65 years in good health and CMV-seronegative.

V is TRBV7-9 and J is TRBJ1-5; 7 positions agree with TRBD1. CDR1 and CDR2 from the germline V gene are SEHNR and FQNEAQ (reference sequence). J lost 3 bases, V lost 5 bases, and 10 bases had no gene match. This CDR3 spans 16 amino acids. Here the CDR3 DNA reads TGTGCCAGCAGCCCTGGGGCAGGGGGAGCCAATCAGCCCCAGCATTTT. This translates into CASSPGAGGANQPQHF. Full variable domain (missing parts from reference TRBV7-9 and TRBJ1-5): DTGVSQNPRHKITKRGQNVTFRCDPISEHNRLYWYRQTLGQGPEFLTYFQNEAQLEKSRLLSDRFSAERPKGSFSTLEIQRTEQGDSAMYLCASSPGAGGANQPQHFGDGTRLSIL.

The chain couples TRBV9 to TRBJ2-3; TRBD2 agrees at 12 bases. Germline loops: CDR1 SGDLS, CDR2 YYNGEE. Trimming took 1 base from V and 5 from J; bases not matched to a gene: 8. CDR3 length equals 17 residues. In DNA form, the CDR3 reads TGTGCCAGCAGCGTACGCCTAGCGGGGGGGCCGGGAGATACGCAGTATTTT. This encodes CASSVRLAGGPGDTQYF.

The J gene is TRBJ1-4, the V gene TRBV6-5, with D perhaps TRBD1 (5 bases). The CDR3 runs 13 residues. Germline V gives CDR1 MNHEY, CDR2 SVGAGI. Trimming removed 5 bases at V and 5 bases at J, with 9 bases between. CDR3: CASSRQINEKLFF. CDR3 nucleotide sequence: TGTGCCAGCAGTCGACAGATAAATGAAAAACTGTTTTTT.

This clone was observed once. V is TRBV19 and J is TRBJ2-1, with 9 bases fitting TRBD1. CDR1 and CDR2 (germline): LNHDA, SQIVND (reference sequence). V gave up 7 bases and J gave up 5 bases; unmatched junction bases: 12. CDR3 length: 16 residues. The chain's CDR3 is CASNNPGTGRDNEQFF. CDR3 nucleotide sequence: TGTGCCAGTAACAATCCAGGGACAGGGAGGGACAATGAGCAGTTCTTC.

The chain recombines TRBV7-6 with TRBJ1-5; 10 bases fit TRBD1. This CDR3 has 15 amino acids. CDR1 is SGHVS and CDR2 is FNYEAQ in the germline V gene. The V gene end was trimmed by 5 bases and the J gene end by 2 bases; junction bases not matched to a gene: 3. As DNA, the CDR3 is TGTGCCAGCAGCCAGACAGGGGGCGGCAATCAGCCCCAGCATTTT. Translating gives CASSQTGGGNQPQHF.

This clone has just a few counts. J is TRBJ1-4 and V is TRBV4-3, with D uncertain. The CDR3 is 13 amino acids. Germline V gene lookup returns CDR1 LGHNA and CDR2 YSLEER. V was shortened by 1 base and J by 8 bases, with 8 bases between the two germline ends. Here the CDR3 DNA reads TGCGCCAGCAGCCAAGTCCTCGTGGAAAAACTGTTTTTT. Its translation: CASSQVLVEKLFF.

The chain is built from TRBV5-1 and TRBJ2-1; the D is unclear. Trimming removed 0 bases from V and 5 bases from J, with 15 bases in between. CDR1 SGHRS and CDR2 YFSETQ come from the germline V gene. The CDR3 covers 16 residues. The CDR3 DNA follows: TGCGCCAGCAGCTTGGCCTCAGGTGGTCGCGACAATGAGCAGTTCTTC. Translated, it gives CASSLASGGRDNEQFF.

This clone appeared a few times. The chain is built from TRBV5-5 and TRBJ2-2, with unresolved D. The V gene's germline CDR1 is SGHKS and CDR2 YYEKEE (reference sequence). Trimming left V 2 bases short and J 5 bases short, with 10 bases between. This CDR3 has 14 amino acids. The CDR3 bases are TGTGCCAGCAGCTTCGTGACACAGACCGGGGAGCTGTTTTTT. This codes for CASSFVTQTGELFF.

The chain joins TRBV2 to TRBJ1-3, with 9 nucleotides matching TRBD1. The germline CDR1 and CDR2 sequences are SNHLY and FYNNEI. The CDR3 runs to 17 residues. The V segment lost 6 bases and the J segment 2 bases; nucleotides outside the gene matches: 11. The CDR3 protein is CASRGTGFESPGNTIYF. In DNA form, the CDR3 reads TGTGCCAGCAGGGGGACAGGGTTTGAAAGCCCTGGAAACACCATATATTTT. The entire variable domain, with the rest obtained from reference TRBV2 and TRBJ1-3, is as follows: EPEVTQTPSHQVTQMGQEVILRCVPISNHLYFYWYRQILGQKVEFLVSFYNNEISEKSEIFDDQFSVERPDGSNFTLKIRSTKLEDSAMYFCASRGTGFESPGNTIYFGEGSWLTVV.

The rearrangement links TRBV5-1 to TRBJ2-1; 8 bases are a match to TRBD1. This CDR3 contains 15 residues. The V segment lost 4 bases and the J segment 7 bases; nucleotides outside the gene matches: 10. Germline V gene lookup returns CDR1 SGHRS and CDR2 YFSETQ. This CDR3 is CASSQDWTGLNEQFF. The CDR3 DNA follows: TGCGCCAGCAGCCAAGATTGGACAGGGTTAAATGAGCAGTTCTTC.

The sample holds a few counts of this clone. The chain links TRBV2 to TRBJ2-3; D may be TRBD2 (6 bases). V lost 5 bases to trimming and J lost 2 bases, with 11 bases between them. CDR3 length: 14 amino acids. Germline CDR1 and CDR2: SNHLY and FYNNEI. The chain's CDR3 is CASSRDFTTDTQYF. CDR3 nucleotide sequence: TGTGCCAGCAGTAGGGACTTTACCACAGATACGCAGTATTTT.

The chain links TRBV7-2 to TRBJ2-1, with a tentative D call TRBD2 (6 bases). The CDR3 has 15 residues. Germline V CDR1 and CDR2: SGHTA, FQGNSA. V dropped 7 bases and J dropped 0 bases, with 13 bases sitting between them. CDR3 sequence (DNA): TGTGCCAGCATCCTGGACTACGGCTCCTACAATGAGCAGTTCTTC. It codes for CASILDYGSYNEQFF.

The chain has TRBV7-9 and TRBJ1-4; D might be TRBD1 (6 bases). This CDR3 spans 14 amino acids. Trimming removed 4 bases at V and 8 bases at J, with 14 bases between. CDR1 and CDR2 (germline): SEHNR, FQNEAQ (reference sequence). The CDR3 loop reads CASSYGQSGEKLFF. CDR3 bases: TGTGCCAGCAGCTATGGACAGTCGGGGGAAAAACTGTTTTTT.

The chain combines TRBV19 with TRBJ2-1; 7 bases map to TRBD2. The CDR3 spans 14 residues. Trimming at V came to 6 bases and at J to 7 bases, leaving 9 bases not matched to a gene. Germline V gene lookup returns CDR1 LNHDA and CDR2 SQIVND (reference sequence). CDR3 DNA: TGTGCCAGTAGAAAAGCGGGGTCGAGGAATGAGCAGTTCTTC. Protein product: CASRKAGSRNEQFF.

V usage is TRBV27 and J usage is TRBJ2-4, with 7 positions matching TRBD1. The CDR3 has 18 residues. Trimming removed 3 bases from V and 0 bases from J; junction bases left unmatched: 11. Germline V CDR1 and CDR2: MNHEY, SMNVEV (reference sequence). The CDR3 DNA follows: TGTGCCAGCAGTTTGGGCAGGGGGAACCCCTTAGCCAAAAACATTCAGTACTTC. It yields the protein CASSLGRGNPLAKNIQYF.

The genes are TRBV19 and TRBJ1-1; a possible D gene is TRBD1 (5 bases). Germline CDR1 reads LNHDA; CDR2 reads SQIVND (reference sequence). Trimming removed 3 bases from V and 6 bases from J, with 11 bases in between. This CDR3 has 13 residues. The CDR3 sequence: CASSIAAGPEAFF. In nucleotides, the CDR3 is TGTGCCAGTAGTATCGCCGCAGGGCCTGAAGCTTTCTTT. Full variable domain (missing parts from reference TRBV19 and TRBJ1-1): DGGITQSPKYLFRKEGQNVTLSCEQNLNHDAMYWYRQDPGQGLRLIYYSQIVNDFQKGDIAEGYSVSREKKESFPLTVTSAQKNPTAFYLCASSIAAGPEAFFGQGTRLTVV.

The chain recombines TRBV2 with TRBJ2-6, with a weak D call TRBD1 (6 bases). V lost 7 bases and J 0 bases, leaving 13 bases between the germline ends. Germline V gene lookup returns CDR1 SNHLY and CDR2 FYNNEI. The CDR3 runs 16 residues. CDR3 sequence (DNA): TGTGCCAGCACAGGACAGCTTCTCTCTGGGGCCAACGTCCTGACTTTC. This translates into CASTGQLLSGANVLTF.

The V call is TRBV28, the J call TRBJ2-5, with TRBD1 matching over 10 bases. The end of the DNA aligns better with TRBJ2-7, so the J call may be wrong. CDR3 length: 15 amino acids. Germline assignment: CDR1 MDHEN and CDR2 SYDVKM. This CDR3 reads CASRAGQGLPYEQYF. The CDR3 DNA reads as TGTGCCAGCAGGGCGGGACAGGGGCTCCCCTACGAGCAGTACTTC.

The chain carries TRBV25-1 and TRBJ1-2; 9 positions agree with TRBD1. The V segment lost 10 bases and the J segment 2 bases; nucleotides outside the gene matches: 11. In germline, CDR1 is MGHDK, CDR2 SYGVNS. The length of the CDR3 is 15 residues. CDR3 in DNA: TGTGCCACCAGGGGCCGGGACAGGGAAAACTATGGCTACACCTTC. It specifies CATRGRDRENYGYTF.

V is TRBV6-5 and J is TRBJ2-3; 8 bases align to TRBD2. This CDR3 contains 15 residues. Germline V gene data show CDR1 as MNHEY and CDR2 as SVGAGI. J gave up 0 bases and V 6 bases, and 5 bases lay outside the gene matches. The CDR3 bases are TGTGCCAGCAGGGCGGGGGGAGCTAGCACAGATACGCAGTATTTT. It yields the protein CASRAGGASTDTQYF.

There are a few counts of this clone. This sequence joins TRBV7-9 and TRBJ2-7; TRBD1 matches at 9 bases. Germline V gene sequence: CDR1 SEHNR, CDR2 FQNEAQ (reference sequence). CDR3 length: 15 amino acids. Trimming took 4 bases from V and 5 from J; bases not matched to a gene: 9. The CDR3: CASSSGQGKFHEQYF. CDR3 nucleotides: TGTGCCAGCAGCTCCGGACAGGGGAAGTTCCACGAGCAGTACTTC.

This sequence joins TRBV28 and TRBJ2-1; 9 bases agree with TRBD2. Germline values: CDR1 MDHEN, CDR2 SYDVKM. This CDR3 is 16 amino acids long. Trimming at V came to 4 bases and at J to 4 bases, leaving 8 bases not matched to a gene. CDR3 DNA sequence: TGTGCCAGCAGTTCTCCCATAGCGGGAGCGTACAATGAGCAGTTCTTC. Amino acid sequence: CASSSPIAGAYNEQFF.

This chain uses TRBV19 with TRBJ2-3; 11 nucleotides match TRBD2. Looked up from germline, CDR1 is LNHDA and CDR2 is SQIVND (reference sequence). The CDR3 is 15 residues long. The V segment lost 4 bases and the J segment 5 bases; nucleotides outside the gene matches: 5. This chain's CDR3 is CASSSASGRRDTQYF. The CDR3 DNA is TGTGCCAGTAGTAGTGCTAGCGGGAGGAGAGATACGCAGTATTTT.

The chain uses TRBV6-1 and TRBJ1-1, with 7 bases lining up with TRBD1. Per the germline V gene, CDR1 is MNHNS and CDR2 is SASEGT. This CDR3 is built from 13 residues. In nucleotides, the CDR3 is TGTACAACTTCGAGGACAGGGAACACTGAAGCTTTCTTT. This translates into CTTSRTGNTEAFF.

The chain joins TRBV6-5 to TRBJ2-5, with D perhaps matching TRBD2 (6 bases). TRBJ2-7 matches the DNA end more closely, so the J call is doubtful. CDR3 size: 14 residues. Per germline, CDR1 MNHEY and CDR2 SVGAGI. The CDR3 DNA is TGTGCCAGCAGTTACCAGCGGGCACAATACGAGCAGTACTTC. Residues: CASSYQRAQYEQYF.

The gene calls are TRBV18 and TRBJ1-1, with 9 bases matching TRBD1. CDR1 and CDR2 from the germline V gene are KGHSH and LQKENI. This CDR3 contains 14 residues. With 4 bases clipped from V and 10 bases from J, the junction kept 10 bases outside the gene matches. The CDR3 DNA follows: TGTGCCAGCTCACTACCAGGACAGGGGCGGGGAGCTTTCTTT. It yields the protein CASSLPGQGRGAFF.

The CDR3 loop reads CASRDRVGLSYGYTF. In DNA form, the CDR3 reads TGTGCCAGCAGGGACAGGGTTGGTCTCAGCTATGGCTACACCTTC. The V gene is TRBV6-1, the J gene TRBJ1-2; 8 bases map to TRBD1. Germline-derived CDR1 and CDR2 are MNHNS and SASEGT. The CDR3 runs to 15 residues. The trim removed 6 bases at V and 4 bases at J, leaving 10 bases unmatched.

The chain joins TRBV7-9 to TRBJ2-7; 7 nucleotides align to TRBD1. Germline-derived CDR1 and CDR2 are SEHNR and FQNEAQ (reference sequence). This CDR3 spans 15 amino acids. V was pared by 4 bases and J by 2 bases, with 8 bases of the junction left unmatched. This CDR3 is CASSSSDRPTYEQYF. CDR3 in DNA: TGTGCCAGCAGCTCTTCGGACAGGCCAACCTACGAGCAGTACTTC.

The chain joins TRBV28 to TRBJ1-6; 7 nucleotides match TRBD1. The CDR3 consists of 15 residues. V was clipped by 11 bases and J by 7 bases; unmatched bases: 14. Germline-derived CDR1 and CDR2 are MDHEN and SYDVKM. The CDR3 DNA reads as TGTGCCGGGAGGTCAGAGACAGGGAAGAATTCACCCCTCCACTTT. It specifies CAGRSETGKNSPLHF. Looking up the rest from reference TRBV28 and TRBJ1-6 gives the full variable domain: DVKVTQSSRYLVKRTGEKVFLECVQDMDHENMFWYRQDPGLGLRLIYFSYDVKMKEKGDIPEGYSVSREKKERFSLILESASTNQTSMYLCAGRSETGKNSPLHFGNGTRLTVT.